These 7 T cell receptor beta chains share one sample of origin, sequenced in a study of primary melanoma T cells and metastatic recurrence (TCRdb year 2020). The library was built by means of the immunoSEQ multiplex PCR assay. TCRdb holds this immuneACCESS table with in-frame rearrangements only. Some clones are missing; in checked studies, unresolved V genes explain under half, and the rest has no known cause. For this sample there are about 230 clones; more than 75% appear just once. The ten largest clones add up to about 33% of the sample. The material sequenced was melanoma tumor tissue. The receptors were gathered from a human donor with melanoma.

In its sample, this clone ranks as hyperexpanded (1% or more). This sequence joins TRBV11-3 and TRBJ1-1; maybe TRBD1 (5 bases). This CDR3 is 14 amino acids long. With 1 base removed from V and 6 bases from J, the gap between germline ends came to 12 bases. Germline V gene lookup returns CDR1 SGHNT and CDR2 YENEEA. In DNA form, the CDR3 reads TGTGCCAGCAGCTTAGGGTCAGGGATGGCTGAAGCTTTCTTT. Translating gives CASSLGSGMAEAFF.

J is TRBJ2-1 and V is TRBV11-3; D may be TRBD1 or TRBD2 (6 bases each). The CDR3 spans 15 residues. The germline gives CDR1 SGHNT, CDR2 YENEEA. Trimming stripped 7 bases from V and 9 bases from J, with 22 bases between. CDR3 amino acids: CASTPSGALNGEQFF. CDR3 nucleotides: TGTGCCAGCACCCCTTCGGGGGCGCTTAACGGTGAGCAGTTCTTC.

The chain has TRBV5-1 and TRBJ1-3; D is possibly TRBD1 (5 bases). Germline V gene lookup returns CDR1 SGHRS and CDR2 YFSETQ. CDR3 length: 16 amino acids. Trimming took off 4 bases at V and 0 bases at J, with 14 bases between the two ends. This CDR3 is CASSSSGTLSGNTIYF. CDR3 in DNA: TGCGCCAGCAGCAGTTCAGGGACCCTCTCTGGAAACACCATATATTTT. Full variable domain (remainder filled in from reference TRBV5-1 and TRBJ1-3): KAGVTQTPRYLIKTRGQQVTLSCSPISGHRSVSWYQQTPGQGLQFLFEYFSETQRNKGNFPGRFSGRQFSNSRSEMNVSTLELGDSALYLCASSSSGTLSGNTIYFGEGSWLTVV.

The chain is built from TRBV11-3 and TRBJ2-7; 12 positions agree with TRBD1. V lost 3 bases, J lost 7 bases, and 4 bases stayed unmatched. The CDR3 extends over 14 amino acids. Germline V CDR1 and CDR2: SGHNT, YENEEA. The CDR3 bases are TGTGCCAGCAGCTTCCGGGACAGGGGGCGGGAGCAGTACTTC. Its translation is CASSFRDRGREQYF.

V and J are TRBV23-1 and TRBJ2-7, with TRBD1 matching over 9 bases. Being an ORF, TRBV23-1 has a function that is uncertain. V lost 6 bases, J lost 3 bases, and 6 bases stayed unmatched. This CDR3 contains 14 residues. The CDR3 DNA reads TGCGCCAGCAGCCAAGGACAGGGGCGCTACGAGCAGTACTTC. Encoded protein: CASSQGQGRYEQYF.

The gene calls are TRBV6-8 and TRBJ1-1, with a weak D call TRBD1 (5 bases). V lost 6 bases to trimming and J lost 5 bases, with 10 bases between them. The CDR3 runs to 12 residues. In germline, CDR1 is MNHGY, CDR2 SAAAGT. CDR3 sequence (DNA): TGTGCCAGCAGGAGACAGCTTACTGAAGCTTTCTTT. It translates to CASRRQLTEAFF.

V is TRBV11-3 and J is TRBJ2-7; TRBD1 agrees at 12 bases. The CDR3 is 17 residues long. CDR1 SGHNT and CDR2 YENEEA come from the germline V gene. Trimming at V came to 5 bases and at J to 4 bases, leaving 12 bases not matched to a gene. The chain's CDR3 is CASSRGQGATLPYEQYF. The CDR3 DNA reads TGTGCCAGCAGCCGGGGACAGGGGGCGACCCTACCTTACGAGCAGTACTTC.